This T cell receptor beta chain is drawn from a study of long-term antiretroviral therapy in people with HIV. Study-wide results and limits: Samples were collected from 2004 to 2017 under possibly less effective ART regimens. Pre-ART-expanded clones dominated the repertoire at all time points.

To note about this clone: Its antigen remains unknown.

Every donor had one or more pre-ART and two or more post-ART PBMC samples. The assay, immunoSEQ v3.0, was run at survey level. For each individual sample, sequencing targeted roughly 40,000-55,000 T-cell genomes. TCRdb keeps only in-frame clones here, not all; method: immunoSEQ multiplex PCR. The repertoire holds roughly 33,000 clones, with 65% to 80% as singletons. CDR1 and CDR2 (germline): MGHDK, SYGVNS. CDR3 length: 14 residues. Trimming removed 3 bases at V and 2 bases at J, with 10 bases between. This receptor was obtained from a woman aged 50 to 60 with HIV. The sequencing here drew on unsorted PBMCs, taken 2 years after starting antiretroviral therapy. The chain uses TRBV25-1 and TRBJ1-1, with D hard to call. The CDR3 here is CASSDGWGNTEAFF. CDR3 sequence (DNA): TGTGCCAGCAGTGATGGGTGGGGAAACACTGAAGCTTTCTTT. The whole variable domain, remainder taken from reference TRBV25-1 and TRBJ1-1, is EADIYQTPRYLVIGTGKKITLECSQTMGHDKMYWYQQDPGMELHLIHYSYGVNSTEKGDLSSESTVSRIRTEHFPLTLESARPSHTSQYLCASSDGWGNTEAFFGQGTRLTVV.